The rows below give T cell receptor beta chains drawn from one sample of a study of early T cells in non-severe SARS-CoV-2 infection. TCRdb redid the calling of the 5' RACE reads with MiXCR, one entry per CDR3 protein. The data show 50,000 or so distinct CDR3 sequences, with approximately 12% seen just once and 9.1% held by the top ten. Sequencing was performed on whole blood. These receptors all come from an adult who was a healthcare worker with PCR-confirmed SARS-CoV-2 infection or an uninfected control (not recorded which). Both conserved end residues are part of each CDR3. D genes are given only for firm matches. A clone size is listed for some rows: how often the clone was seen (once, few, many), or a class if it is expanded.

j_gene,abundance,v_gene,d_gene,len,CDR3nt,CDR3aa
TRBJ2-6,NA,TRBV12-3/TRBV12-4,NA,14,TGTGCCAGCAGCGCTTCGTCTGGGGCCAACGTCCTGACTTTC,CASSASSGANVLTF
TRBJ2-1,NA,TRBV7-3,NA,15,TGTGCCAGCAGCTTAAGCGGGGTCTCCTACAATGAGCAGTTCTTC,CASSLSGVSYNEQFF
TRBJ1-2,few,TRBV7-2,NA,14,TGTGCCAGCAGTCCGGAGGACACCTCCTATGGCTACACCTTC,CASSPEDTSYGYTF
TRBJ2-3,many,TRBV4-1,TRBD1,14,TGCGCCAGCCGCCCGGGACAGGGGGTTGATACGCAGTATTTT,CASRPGQGVDTQYF
TRBJ2-7,many,TRBV5-1,NA,14,TGCGCCAGCAGCCCCGGACTGACCTCCTACGAGCAGTACTTC,CASSPGLTSYEQYF
TRBJ2-1,NA,TRBV5-4,TRBD2,16,TGTGCCAGCAGCTTGGGGGTAGCGGGAGTGGTAAATGAGCAGTTCTTC,CASSLGVAGVVNEQFF
TRBJ1-1,NA,TRBV5-4,TRBD1,14,TGTGCCAGCAGGCGGACAGGGTTTGACACTGAAGCTTTCTTT,CASRRTGFDTEAFF
TRBJ2-1,many,TRBV9,NA,14,TGTGCCAGCAGCGTAGCGGGGGGCGTTAATGAGCAGTTCTTC,CASSVAGGVNEQFF
TRBJ1-2,few,TRBV4-3,NA,16,TGCGCCAGCAGCCAAGATAAGGCGGTGGTGGGCGCAGGCTACACCTTC,CASSQDKAVVGAGYTF
TRBJ2-7,NA,TRBV5-1,NA,12,TGCGCCAGCAGCCTGACAGGAGGAGAGCAGTACTTC,CASSLTGGEQYF
TRBJ2-4,few,TRBV4-1,TRBD1,16,TGCGCCAGCAGCCAAGCCGGGGACAGGGCTAAAAACATTCAGTACTTC,CASSQAGDRAKNIQYF
TRBJ1-2,once,TRBV7-9,TRBD1,16,TGTGCCAGCAGCTCCCCGCTCCTGGACAGGGCCTATGGCTACACCTTC,CASSSPLLDRAYGYTF
TRBJ1-5,many,TRBV5-1,NA,15,TGCGCCAGCAGCTTGGAGGACGCTAGCAATCAGCCCCAGCATTTT,CASSLEDASNQPQHF
TRBJ1-1,many,TRBV21-1,NA,16,TGTGCCAGCAGTCCCTCGTGTGGGGGGATGAACACTGAAGCTTTCTTT,CASSPSCGGMNTEAFF
TRBJ1-1,NA,TRBV28,NA,15,TGTGCCAGCAGTTTATCCTGGGGCCGGAACACTGAAGCTTTCTTT,CASSLSWGRNTEAFF
TRBJ1-2,NA,TRBV4-3,NA,12,TGCGCCAGCAGCCAGCGAGGCGCTGGCTACACCTTC,CASSQRGAGYTF
TRBJ2-3,NA,TRBV7-2,NA,14,TGTGCCAGCAGCCGGACCACAGGGACGATTACGCAGTATTTT,CASSRTTGTITQYF
TRBJ2-7,few,TRBV7-9,NA,17,TGTGCCAGCAGCTTGGAGGCGGGACAGCCAAAATCCTACGAGCAGTACTTC,CASSLEAGQPKSYEQYF
TRBJ1-3,many,TRBV11-3,NA,15,TGTGCCAGCAGCCACGGAAGAGGCTCTGGAAACACCATATATTTT,CASSHGRGSGNTIYF
TRBJ1-4,NA,TRBV10-2,TRBD1,15,TGCGCCAGCAGTGAGACCGGGACAGCTAATGAAAAACTGTTTTTT,CASSETGTANEKLFF
TRBJ2-7,NA,TRBV7-3,TRBD2,16,TGTGCCAGCAGCGCGACGGGACTAGCGGGGGACTACGAGCAGTACTTC,CASSATGLAGDYEQYF
TRBJ2-3,few,TRBV29-1,NA,12,TGCAGCGTTGTGCCCGGCACAGATACGCAGTATTTT,CSVVPGTDTQYF
TRBJ1-5,NA,TRBV3-1,NA,15,TGTGCCAGCAGCCGCAGGACGGGAAGCAATCAGCCCCAGCATTTT,CASSRRTGSNQPQHF
TRBJ2-1,many,TRBV7-4,TRBD2,16,TGTGCCAGCAGCTTATGGCGGGAGTGGCATTTTCCTGAGCAGTTCTTC,CASSLWREWHFPEQFF
TRBJ2-3,NA,TRBV7-2,TRBD2,14,TGTGCCAGCAGCCGAACTAGCGGCACAGATACGCAGTATTTT,CASSRTSGTDTQYF
TRBJ1-2,few,TRBV3-1,NA,15,TGTGCCAGCAGCTTTCGACAGGCGGTTGCTGTAGGCTACACCTTC,CASSFRQAVAVGYTF
TRBJ2-7,few,TRBV7-2,TRBD2,15,TGTGCCAGCAGTCAACAGCCGGGACTAGTGTACGAGCAGTACTTC,CASSQQPGLVYEQYF
TRBJ1-2,few,TRBV5-1,NA,14,TGCGCCAGCAGCTTGGCCGTCAGGGCCTATGGCTACACCTTC,CASSLAVRAYGYTF
TRBJ2-7,many,TRBV24-1,NA,13,TGTGCCACCAGTGAGGTACGAGGAGGGGAGCAGTACTTC,CATSEVRGGEQYF
TRBJ2-5,many,TRBV12-3/TRBV12-4,TRBD1,15,TGTGCCAGCAGTTTAGGACAGGGCTTCCAAGAGACCCAGTACTTC,CASSLGQGFQETQYF
TRBJ2-3,few,TRBV19,NA,14,TGTGCCAGTAGTATGGGGGCTATCGCAGATACGCAGTATTTT,CASSMGAIADTQYF
TRBJ2-1,NA,TRBV4-3,TRBD2,17,TGCGCCAGCAGCCAAGTGGGCCTAGCGGGACGGTACAATGAGCAGTTCTTC,CASSQVGLAGRYNEQFF
TRBJ1-2,NA,TRBV29-1,NA,13,TGCAGCGTTGGGGCCGCAAACACTTTTGGCTACACCTTC,CSVGAANTFGYTF
TRBJ1-1,few,TRBV7-9,NA,15,TGTGCCAGCAGCCTAGAACCAGGGACCAACACTGAAGTTTTCTTT,CASSLEPGTNTEVFF
TRBJ1-1,NA,TRBV10-3,TRBD1,13,TGTGCCATCAGCCAGGGGGGGGACACTGAAGCTTTCTTT,CAISQGGDTEAFF
TRBJ2-5,many,TRBV5-1,TRBD2,15,TGCGCCAGCAGCTTTAGCGGGAGAACGGGAGAGACCCAGTACTTC,CASSFSGRTGETQYF
TRBJ1-1,NA,TRBV6-5,TRBD1,12,TGTGCCAGCAGTAAACAGGGGGGAGAAGCTTTCTTT,CASSKQGGEAFF
TRBJ2-3,NA,TRBV20-1,NA,15,TGCAGTGCTAGGGATACAGGGTTAGGGGCAGATACGCAGTATTTT,CSARDTGLGADTQYF
TRBJ1-1,many,TRBV27,NA,13,NA,CASSFLENTEAFF
TRBJ2-7,many,TRBV5-6,NA,13,TGTGCCAGCAGCTTGTCAGGGGATGACGAGCAGTACTTC,CASSLSGDDEQYF
TRBJ2-3,few,TRBV29-1,NA,11,TGCAGCGTCGACGGGGGAGATACGCAGTATTTT,CSVDGGDTQYF
TRBJ2-5,NA,TRBV9,TRBD1,15,TGTGCCAGCAGCGTAATTGGCAGGGGGCAAGAGACCCAGTACTTC,CASSVIGRGQETQYF
TRBJ2-2,many,TRBV11-2,NA,13,TGTGCCAGCACCCTCCTAAACACCGGGGAGCTGTTTTTT,CASTLLNTGELFF
TRBJ2-7,many,TRBV29-1,NA,12,TGCAGCGTTGATAGCGACTCCTACGAGCAGTACTTC,CSVDSDSYEQYF
TRBJ1-1,many,TRBV7-3,NA,13,TGTGCCAGCAGCTTATCCGAGAACACTGAAGCTTTCTTT,CASSLSENTEAFF
TRBJ2-3,NA,TRBV29-1,NA,15,TGCAGCGCCCTTGAACAACCCACTAGCACAGATACGCAGTATTTT,CSALEQPTSTDTQYF
TRBJ1-1,NA,TRBV29-1,TRBD1,14,TGCAGCGTTTGGACAGGGGTTATGAACACTGAAGCTTTCTTT,CSVWTGVMNTEAFF
TRBJ1-4,many,TRBV5-1,NA,15,TGCGCCAGCAGCTGGGACACAACAACTAATGAAAAACTGTTTTTT,CASSWDTTTNEKLFF
TRBJ2-7,NA,TRBV25-1,TRBD1,16,TGTGCCAGCGGGGCGAGGTCCGACAGGGGTACCTACGAGCAGTACTTC,CASGARSDRGTYEQYF
TRBJ2-5,many,TRBV27,TRBD1,14,TGTGCCAGCAGTCCCCCTCAGGGGGTAGAGACCCAGTACTTC,CASSPPQGVETQYF
TRBJ1-2,medium-sized,TRBV7-2,TRBD1,14,TGTGCCAGCAGCTTGGGACAGGGAAACTATGGCTACACCTTC,CASSLGQGNYGYTF
TRBJ1-1,few,TRBV18,NA,14,TGTGCCAGCTCACCCCAGGGGAAGAACACTGAAGCTTTCTTT,CASSPQGKNTEAFF